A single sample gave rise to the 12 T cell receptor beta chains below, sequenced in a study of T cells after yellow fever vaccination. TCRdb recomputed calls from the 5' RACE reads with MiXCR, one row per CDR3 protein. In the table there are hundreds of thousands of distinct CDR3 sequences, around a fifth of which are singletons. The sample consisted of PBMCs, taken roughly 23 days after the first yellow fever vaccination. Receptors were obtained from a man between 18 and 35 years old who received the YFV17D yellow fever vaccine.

The chain's CDR3 is CASSARQGISTDTQYF. For the CDR3, the DNA is TGTGCCAGCAGTGCGAGACAGGGGATAAGCACAGATACGCAGTATTTT. The V gene is TRBV27, the J gene TRBJ2-3; 8 bases map to TRBD1. Germline CDR1 is MNHEY and CDR2 is SMNVEV (reference sequence). J was trimmed by 0 bases and V by 5 bases; bases with no gene match: 7. The CDR3 is made up of 16 amino acids.

CDR3 bases: TGTGCCAGCAGCCCCCGACAGGGACGGCGGGAGCAGTACTTC. This gives the protein CASSPRQGRREQYF. The chain carries TRBV7-8 and TRBJ2-7; TRBD1 agrees at 7 bases. The CDR3 sequence is 14 residues long. After removal of 5 bases from V and 7 bases from J, the junction contained 11 bases not matched to a gene. Per the germline V gene, CDR1 is SGHVS and CDR2 is FQNEAQ.

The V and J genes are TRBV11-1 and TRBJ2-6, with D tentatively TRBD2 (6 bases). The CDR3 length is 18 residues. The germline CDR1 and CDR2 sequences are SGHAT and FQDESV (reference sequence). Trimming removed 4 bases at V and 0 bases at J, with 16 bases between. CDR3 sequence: CASSSAPGLSSGANVLTF. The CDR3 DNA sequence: TGTGCCAGCAGCTCCGCCCCGGGACTGAGCTCTGGGGCCAACGTCCTGACTTTC.

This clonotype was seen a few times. In nucleotides, the CDR3 is TGCGCCAGCAGCTTCTCCCTTACCGGGACAGGGGGCACCTACGAGCAGTACTTC. Protein product: CASSFSLTGTGGTYEQYF. V and J are TRBV5-1 and TRBJ2-7; 12 positions match TRBD1. V lost 2 bases to trimming and J lost 2 bases; unmatched junction nucleotides: 11. Germline CDR1 is SGHRS and CDR2 is YFSETQ. The CDR3 contains 18 residues. Filled out from reference TRBV5-1 and TRBJ2-7, the complete variable domain reads KAGVTQTPRYLIKTRGQQVTLSCSPISGHRSVSWYQQTPGQGLQFLFEYFSETQRNKGNFPGRFSGRQFSNSRSEMNVSTLELGDSALYLCASSFSLTGTGGTYEQYFGPGTRLTVT.

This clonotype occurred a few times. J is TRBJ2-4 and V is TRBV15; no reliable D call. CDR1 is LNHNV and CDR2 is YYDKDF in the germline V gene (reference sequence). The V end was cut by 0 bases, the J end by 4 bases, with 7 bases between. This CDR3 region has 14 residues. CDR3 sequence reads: CATSRDLGKNIQYF. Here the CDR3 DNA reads TGTGCCACCAGCAGAGATCTCGGAAAAAACATTCAGTACTTC.

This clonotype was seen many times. The CDR3 DNA is TGCGCCAGCAGCTTGGAGTCACCTAACTATGGCTACACCTTC. Protein product: CASSLESPNYGYTF. This sequence joins TRBV5-1 and TRBJ1-2; D is uncertain. V shed 0 bases and J shed 0 bases, with 6 bases lying between them. Germline V lookup: CDR1 SGHRS, CDR2 YFSETQ. The CDR3 has 14 amino acids.

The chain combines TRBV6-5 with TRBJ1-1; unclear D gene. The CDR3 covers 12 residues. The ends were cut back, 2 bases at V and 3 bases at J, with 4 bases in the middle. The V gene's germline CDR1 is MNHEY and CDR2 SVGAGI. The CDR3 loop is CASSYGHTEAFF. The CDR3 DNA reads TGTGCCAGCAGTTACGGGCACACTGAAGCTTTCTTT.

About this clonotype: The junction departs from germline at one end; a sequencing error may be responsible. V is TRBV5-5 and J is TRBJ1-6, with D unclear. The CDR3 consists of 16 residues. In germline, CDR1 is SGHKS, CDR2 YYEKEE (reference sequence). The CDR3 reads CASSSIYLSWGSPLHF. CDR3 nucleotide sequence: TGTGCCAGCAGCTCCATCTATCTCTCGTGGGGTTCACCACTCCACTTT.

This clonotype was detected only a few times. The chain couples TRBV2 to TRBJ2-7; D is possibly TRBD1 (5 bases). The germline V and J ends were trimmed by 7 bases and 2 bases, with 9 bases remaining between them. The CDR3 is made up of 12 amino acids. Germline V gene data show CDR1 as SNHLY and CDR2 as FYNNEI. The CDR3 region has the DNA TGTGCCAGCAAGGGGAACCCCTACGAGCAGTACGTC. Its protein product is CASKGNPYEQYV.

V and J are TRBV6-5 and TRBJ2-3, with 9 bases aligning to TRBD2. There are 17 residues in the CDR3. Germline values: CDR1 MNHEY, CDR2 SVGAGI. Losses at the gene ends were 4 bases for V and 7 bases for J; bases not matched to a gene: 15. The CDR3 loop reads CASSFNLAGDPLNTQYF. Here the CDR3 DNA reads TGTGCCAGCAGTTTCAATTTAGCGGGGGATCCTTTGAATACGCAGTATTTT.

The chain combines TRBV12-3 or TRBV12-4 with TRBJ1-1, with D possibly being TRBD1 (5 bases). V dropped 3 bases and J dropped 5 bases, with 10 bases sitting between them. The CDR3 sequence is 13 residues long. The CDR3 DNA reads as TGTGCCAGCAGTTTTCAGGGTAGGACTGAAGCTTTCTTT. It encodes CASSFQGRTEAFF.

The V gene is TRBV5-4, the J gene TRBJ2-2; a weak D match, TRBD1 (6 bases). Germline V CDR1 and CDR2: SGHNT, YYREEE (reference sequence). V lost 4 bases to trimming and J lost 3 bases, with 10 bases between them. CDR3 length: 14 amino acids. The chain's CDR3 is CASSPGVDTGELFF. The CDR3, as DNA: TGTGCCAGCAGCCCAGGGGTTGACACCGGGGAGCTGTTTTTT.